The 22 T cell receptor beta chains below come from one sample, sequenced in a study of HIV-infected patients and healthy controls (dated by TCRdb to the mid-2010s). The receptor library was made with 5' RACE. The instrument was an Illumina MiSeq. The public reads were reanalyzed by TCRdb: fastp trimming at Q25, MiXCR alignment, in-frame beta chains only. Each CDR3 protein appears once, grouped with its most common genes and DNA. The sample yields roughly 70,000 distinct CDR3 sequences; approximately 16% were counted once. The top ten constitute 5.5% to 7% of the sample. Sequencing was performed on CD4+ T cells from blood. The receptors here all came from a human donor in good health.

This clonotype has ten or more counts. The chain employs TRBV7-2 and TRBJ2-2; TRBD2 is a possible D gene (7 bases). The CDR3 sequence is 15 residues long. Germline loops: CDR1 SGHTA, CDR2 FQGNSA. The V end was cut by 3 bases, the J end by 4 bases, with 12 bases between. CDR3 DNA sequence: TGTGCCAGCAGCTTCGCGGGGGCCACCACCGGGGAGCTGTTTTTT. Its translation is CASSFAGATTGELFF.

This clonotype was counted many times. J is TRBJ2-1 and V is TRBV18, with 7 bases matching TRBD2. This CDR3 spans 16 amino acids. Germline lookup yields CDR1 KGHSH and CDR2 LQKENI. V lost 1 base and J lost 1; bases outside the gene matches: 4. In DNA form, the CDR3 reads TGTGCCAGCTCACCACAGGGGAGGGTTTCCTACAATGAGCAGTTCTTC. Residues: CASSPQGRVSYNEQFF.

This clonotype has ten or more counts. The chain recombines TRBV30 with TRBJ1-5, with D possibly matching TRBD1 (6 bases). The length of the CDR3 is 13 residues. The V end was cut by 5 bases, the J end by 7 bases, with 15 bases between. Germline assignment: CDR1 GTSNPN and CDR2 SVGIG (reference sequence). This CDR3 is CAWAPDSGQPQHF. The CDR3 DNA reads TGTGCCTGGGCACCGGACAGCGGCCAGCCCCAGCATTTT.

Only a few counts were recorded for this clonotype. V gene TRBV7-2 combines with J gene TRBJ2-7; 7 bases are a match to TRBD2. The J segment lost 2 bases and the V segment lost 7 bases, leaving 8 bases of the junction unmatched. This CDR3 is 14 amino acids long. Germline values: CDR1 SGHTA, CDR2 FQGNSA. CDR3 DNA sequence: TGTGCCAGCACCCGTGGGCTAGCGGCCTACGAGCAGTACTTC. Residues: CASTRGLAAYEQYF. Together with reference TRBV7-2 and TRBJ2-7, the CDR3 gives the full variable domain: GAGVSQSPSNKVTEKGKDVELRCDPISGHTALYWYRQSLGQGLEFLIYFQGNSAPDKSGLPSDRFSAERTGGSVSTLTIQRTQQEDSAVYLCASTRGLAAYEQYFGPGTRLTVT.

The V gene is TRBV18, the J gene TRBJ2-5; maybe TRBD1 (5 bases). The CDR3 runs to 15 residues. CDR1 and CDR2 (germline): KGHSH, LQKENI. The germline V and J ends were trimmed by 1 base and 0 bases, with 9 bases remaining between them. In nucleotides, the CDR3 is TGTGCCAGCTCACCACAGTCAGGGAACCAAGAGACCCAGTACTTC. Its translation: CASSPQSGNQETQYF.

There are many counts of this clonotype. The V gene is TRBV7-6, the J gene TRBJ2-7; 8 bases line up with TRBD1. CDR1 and CDR2 (germline): SGHVS, FNYEAQ. The CDR3 loop spans 14 amino acids. V lost 5 bases and J lost 2; bases outside the gene matches: 5. CDR3 in amino acids: CASSQGQGTYEQYF. Written as DNA, the CDR3 is TGTGCCAGCAGCCAAGGACAGGGAACCTACGAGCAGTACTTC.

The chain carries TRBV5-1 and TRBJ1-1; no firm D call. V gave up 3 bases and J gave up 2 bases, with 11 bases separating them. This CDR3 has 14 residues. CDR1 SGHRS and CDR2 YFSETQ come from the germline V gene. The CDR3 region has the DNA TGCGCCAGCAGCTCGGATCAGGTTAACACTGAAGCTTTCTTT. It translates to CASSSDQVNTEAFF.

In its sample, this clonotype was seen many times. V gene TRBV7-2 combines with J gene TRBJ1-2, with D uncertain. The V end lost 1 base, the J end lost 8 bases, and 14 bases lay between the germline ends. The CDR3 totals 14 residues. The germline CDR1 and CDR2 sequences are SGHTA and FQGNSA. Here the CDR3 reads CASSLGPQVGGYTF. DNA of the CDR3: TGTGCCAGCAGCTTAGGTCCCCAGGTCGGCGGCTACACCTTC.

This clonotype was observed a handful of times. The CDR3 bases are TGTGCCAGCTCACCACCGTTGAATGAAAAACTGTTTTTT. This codes for CASSPPLNEKLFF. The V call is TRBV18, the J call TRBJ1-4, with D uncertain. The CDR3 loop spans 13 amino acids. CDR1 KGHSH and CDR2 LQKENI come from the germline V gene. V lost 0 bases, J lost 5 bases, and 4 bases lay in between.

The genes are TRBV5-6 and TRBJ1-5; D is possibly TRBD1 (5 bases). Germline assignment: CDR1 SGHDT and CDR2 YYEEEE. V lost 5 bases and J 1 base, leaving 16 bases between the germline ends. The CDR3 totals 16 residues. This CDR3 reads CASSSGGARSNQPQHF. CDR3 nucleotides: TGTGCCAGCAGTTCCGGAGGGGCTAGGAGCAATCAGCCCCAGCATTTT.

This clonotype has a handful of counts. This chain's CDR3 is CASRSTGGNTIYF. In nucleotides, the CDR3 is TGTGCCAGCAGAAGTACAGGCGGAAACACCATATATTTT. This rearrangement joins TRBV27 to TRBJ1-3; TRBD1 is a possible D gene (5 bases). Trimming left V 6 bases short and J 4 bases short, with 10 bases between. The CDR3 covers 13 residues. Germline V gene sequence: CDR1 MNHEY, CDR2 SMNVEV (reference sequence).

This clonotype was observed a few times. The J gene is TRBJ1-5, the V gene TRBV19; 7 bases match TRBD1. CDR3 size: 13 residues. V gave up 6 bases and J gave up 6 bases; unmatched junction bases: 5. CDR1 is LNHDA, CDR2 SQIVND, per germline (reference sequence). The DNA for the CDR3 is TGTGCCAGTAGCAGACAGGGTCTTCAGCCCCAGCATTTT. It encodes CASSRQGLQPQHF.

This clonotype was observed a handful of times. The chain carries TRBV27 and TRBJ1-3; D is ambiguous. CDR1 and CDR2 (germline): MNHEY, SMNVEV (reference sequence). CDR3 size: 16 residues. Trimming cost V 5 bases and J 0 bases, with 14 bases left between them. CDR3 nucleotide sequence: TGTGCCAGCAGTCCGGACTTCGCTAACTCTGGAAACACCATATATTTT. Protein product: CASSPDFANSGNTIYF.

V gene TRBV5-1 combines with J gene TRBJ2-2; a weak D match, TRBD1 (6 bases). This CDR3 comprises 16 residues. CDR1 is SGHRS and CDR2 is YFSETQ in the germline V gene. V was pared by 1 base and J by 6 bases, with 16 bases between. The CDR3 DNA reads TGCGCCAGCAGCTTGTCCAGGACAGTCGATCCCGGGGAGCTGTTTTTT. Its translation: CASSLSRTVDPGELFF.

The chain recombines TRBV20-1 with TRBJ2-7; 12 nucleotides agree with TRBD2. This CDR3 region has 16 residues. After removal of 6 bases from V and 6 bases from J, the junction contained 15 bases not matched to a gene. CDR1 DFQATT and CDR2 SNEGSKA come from the germline V gene (reference sequence). CDR3 in amino acids: CSARTSTTSGGREQYF. In DNA form, the CDR3 reads TGCAGTGCGAGAACCTCAACGACTAGCGGGGGACGCGAGCAGTACTTC.

At least ten counts were recorded for this clonotype. This sequence joins TRBV18 and TRBJ2-3, with D unclear. Trimming took 6 bases from V and 6 from J, leaving 10 bases between them. The length of the CDR3 is 12 residues. Germline CDR1 and CDR2: KGHSH and LQKENI. Written as DNA, the CDR3 is TGTGCCAGCTCCCAACGAATGGATACGCAGTATTTT. This sequence encodes CASSQRMDTQYF.

This clonotype appeared many times. The chain is built from TRBV29-1 and TRBJ2-1; D is undetermined. The germline gives CDR1 SQVTM, CDR2 ANQGSEA. V lost 7 bases and J 3 bases, leaving 16 bases between the germline ends. The CDR3 contains 14 residues. The CDR3 loop reads CSGASAAYYNEQFF. In nucleotides, the CDR3 is TGCAGCGGGGCAAGCGCGGCCTACTACAATGAGCAGTTCTTC.

The chain recombines TRBV5-1 with TRBJ1-4, with D tentatively TRBD1 (6 bases). The CDR3 sequence is 17 residues long. The germline V gene has CDR1 SGHRS and CDR2 YFSETQ. Between the trimmed V and J ends, which lost 1 base and 5 bases, there was a span of 18 bases. The CDR3 bases are TGCGCCAGCAGCTTGACACTCCAGGGGTGGGGAAATGAAAAACTGTTTTTT. Its translation: CASSLTLQGWGNEKLFF.

This clonotype was observed a few times. The V gene is TRBV20-1, the J gene TRBJ2-1, with TRBD2 identical over 14 bases. The CDR3 extends over 19 amino acids. V was pared by 4 bases and J by 6 bases, with 17 bases of the junction left unmatched. CDR1 and CDR2 from the germline V gene are DFQATT and SNEGSKA (reference sequence). This chain's CDR3 is CSATPGLAGVLGTSNEQFF. In DNA form, the CDR3 reads TGCAGTGCTACCCCGGGACTAGCGGGAGTGTTGGGTACGTCCAATGAGCAGTTCTTC.

This sequence joins TRBV7-2 and TRBJ2-3, with D possibly TRBD1 on 6 matching bases. V was trimmed by 3 bases and J by 5 bases, leaving 12 bases between them. Per germline, CDR1 SGHTA and CDR2 FQGNSA. The CDR3 spans 14 residues. The DNA of the CDR3 is TGTGCCAGCAGCTTTTACAGGGCTGGAGATACGCAGTATTTT. Its protein product is CASSFYRAGDTQYF.

The rearrangement links TRBV20-1 to TRBJ2-3; 7 nucleotides line up with TRBD1. Trimming took 3 bases from V and 5 from J; bases not matched to a gene: 8. Germline assignment: CDR1 DFQATT and CDR2 SNEGSKA (reference sequence). The CDR3 is made up of 14 amino acids. The CDR3: CSASLGQALDTQYF. The CDR3 nucleotides read TGCAGTGCTAGCCTTGGACAGGCTTTAGATACGCAGTATTTT.

The table lists this clonotype with a few counts. The chain recombines TRBV28 with TRBJ1-5, with TRBD1 as a possible D gene (6 bases). The V end was cut by 6 bases, the J end by 7 bases, with 16 bases between. The CDR3 is made up of 14 amino acids. Germline CDR1 MDHEN, CDR2 SYDVKM. The CDR3 here is CASSKATGSQPQHF. The CDR3 bases are TGTGCCAGCAGCAAAGCCACAGGGAGCCAGCCCCAGCATTTT.